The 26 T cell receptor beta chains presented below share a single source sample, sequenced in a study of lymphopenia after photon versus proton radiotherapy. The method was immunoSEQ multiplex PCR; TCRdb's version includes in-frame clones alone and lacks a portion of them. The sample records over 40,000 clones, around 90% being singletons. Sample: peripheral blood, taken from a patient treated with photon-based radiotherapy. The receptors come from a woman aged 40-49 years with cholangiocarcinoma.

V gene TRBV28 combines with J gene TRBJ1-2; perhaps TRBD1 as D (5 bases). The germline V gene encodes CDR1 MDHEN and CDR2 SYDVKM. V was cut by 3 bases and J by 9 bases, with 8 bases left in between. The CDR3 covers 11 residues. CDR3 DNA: TGTGCCAGCAGTTTGTGGGGGAGCTACACCTTC. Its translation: CASSLWGSYTF.

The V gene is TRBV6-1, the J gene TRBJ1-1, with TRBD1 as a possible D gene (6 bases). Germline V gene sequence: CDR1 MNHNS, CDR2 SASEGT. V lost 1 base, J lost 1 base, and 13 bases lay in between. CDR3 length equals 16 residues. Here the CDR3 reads CASSEVVGQPNTEAFF. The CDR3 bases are TGTGCCAGCAGTGAAGTTGTAGGACAGCCGAACACTGAAGCTTTCTTT.

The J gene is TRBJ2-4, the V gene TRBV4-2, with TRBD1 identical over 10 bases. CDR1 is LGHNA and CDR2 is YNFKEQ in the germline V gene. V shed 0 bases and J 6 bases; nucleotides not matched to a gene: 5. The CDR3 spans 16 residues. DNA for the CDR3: TGTGCCAGCAGCCAAGATTTGGGACAGGGGCCAAACATTCAGTACTTC. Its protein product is CASSQDLGQGPNIQYF.

For the CDR3, the DNA is TGTGCCAGCAGCGTAGGAGGGACGTATGAAAAACTGTTTTTT. This gives the protein CASSVGGTYEKLFF. The chain combines TRBV9 with TRBJ1-4; maybe TRBD1 (5 bases). V lost 0 bases, J lost 6 bases, and 9 bases lay in between. The CDR3 runs to 14 residues. Germline values: CDR1 SGDLS, CDR2 YYNGEE.

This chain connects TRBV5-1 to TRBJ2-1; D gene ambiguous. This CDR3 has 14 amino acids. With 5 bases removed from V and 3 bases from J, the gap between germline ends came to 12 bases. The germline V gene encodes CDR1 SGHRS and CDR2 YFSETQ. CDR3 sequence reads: CASSGDSNYNEQFF. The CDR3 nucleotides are TGCGCCAGCAGTGGTGACTCCAACTACAATGAGCAGTTCTTC.

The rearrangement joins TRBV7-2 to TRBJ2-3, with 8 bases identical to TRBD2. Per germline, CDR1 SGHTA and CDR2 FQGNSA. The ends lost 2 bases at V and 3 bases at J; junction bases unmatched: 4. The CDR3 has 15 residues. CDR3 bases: TGTGCCAGCAGCTTAAGAGGACTAGCAACAGATACGCAGTATTTT. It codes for CASSLRGLATDTQYF.

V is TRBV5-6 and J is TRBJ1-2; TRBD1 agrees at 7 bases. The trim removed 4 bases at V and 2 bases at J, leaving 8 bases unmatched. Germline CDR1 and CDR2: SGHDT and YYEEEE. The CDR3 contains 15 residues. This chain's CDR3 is CASSGTADPNYGYTF. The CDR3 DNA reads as TGTGCCAGCAGCGGGACAGCAGACCCCAACTATGGCTACACCTTC.

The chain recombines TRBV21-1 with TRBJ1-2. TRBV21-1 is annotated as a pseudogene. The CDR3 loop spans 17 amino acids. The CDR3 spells CASSKRGEKGRHYGYTF. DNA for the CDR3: TGTGCCAGCAGCAAAAGAGGAGAAAAGGGGAGACACTATGGCTACACCTTC.

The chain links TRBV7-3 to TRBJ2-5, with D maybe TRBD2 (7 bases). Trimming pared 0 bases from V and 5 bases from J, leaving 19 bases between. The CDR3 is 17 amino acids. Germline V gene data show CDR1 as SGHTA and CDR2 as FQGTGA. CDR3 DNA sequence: TGTGCCAGCAGCTTAACTTCCCTTGCGGGGGCAAGCGAGACCCAGTACTTC. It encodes CASSLTSLAGASETQYF.

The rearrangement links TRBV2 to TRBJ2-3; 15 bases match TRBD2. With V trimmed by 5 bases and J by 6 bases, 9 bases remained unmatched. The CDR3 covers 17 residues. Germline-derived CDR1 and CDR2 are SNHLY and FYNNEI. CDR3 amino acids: CASSPGTSGGPGDTQYF. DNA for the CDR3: TGTGCCAGCAGTCCAGGGACTAGCGGGGGGCCAGGGGATACGCAGTATTTT.

CDR3 region: CASSPRQGAVMNTEAFF. CDR3 DNA: TGTGCCAGCAGCCCACGACAGGGGGCCGTCATGAACACTGAAGCTTTCTTT. The gene calls are TRBV9 and TRBJ1-1; 10 bases line up with TRBD1. CDR1 and CDR2 (germline): SGDLS, YYNGEE. The CDR3 is 17 amino acids. With 4 bases clipped from V and 0 bases from J, the junction kept 9 bases outside the gene matches. The whole variable domain, remainder taken from reference TRBV9 and TRBJ1-1, is DSGVTQTPKHLITATGQRVTLRCSPRSGDLSVYWYQQSLDQGLQFLIQYYNGEERAKGNILERFSAQQFPDLHSELNLSSLELGDSALYFCASSPRQGAVMNTEAFFGQGTRLTVV.

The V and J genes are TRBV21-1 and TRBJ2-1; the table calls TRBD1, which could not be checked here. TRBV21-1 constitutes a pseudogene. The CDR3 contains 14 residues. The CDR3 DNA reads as TGTGCCAGTCCGGGACAGCCTAGGGGCGATGAGCAGTTCTTC. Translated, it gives CASPGQPRGDEQFF.

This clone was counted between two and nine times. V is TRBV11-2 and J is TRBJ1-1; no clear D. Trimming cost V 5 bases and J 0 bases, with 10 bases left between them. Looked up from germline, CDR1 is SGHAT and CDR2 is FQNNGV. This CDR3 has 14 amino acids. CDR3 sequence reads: CASSRTGMNTEAFF. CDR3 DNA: TGTGCCAGCAGCAGGACCGGTATGAACACTGAAGCTTTCTTT. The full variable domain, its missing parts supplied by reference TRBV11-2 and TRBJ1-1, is EAGVAQSPRYKIIEKRQSVAFWCNPISGHATLYWYQQILGQGPKLLIQFQNNGVVDDSQLPKDRFSAERLKGVDSTLKIQPAKLEDSAVYLCASSRTGMNTEAFFGQGTRLTVV.

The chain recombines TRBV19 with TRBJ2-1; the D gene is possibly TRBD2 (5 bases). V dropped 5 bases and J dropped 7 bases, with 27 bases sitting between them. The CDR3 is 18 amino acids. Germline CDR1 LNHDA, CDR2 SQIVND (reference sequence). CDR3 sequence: CASSSVGLTSWARNEQFF. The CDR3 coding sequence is TGTGCCAGTAGTTCCGTAGGGCTAACTAGTTGGGCGAGGAATGAGCAGTTCTTC. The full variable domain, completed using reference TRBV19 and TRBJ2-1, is DGGITQSPKYLFRKEGQNVTLSCEQNLNHDAMYWYRQDPGQGLRLIYYSQIVNDFQKGDIAEGYSVSREKKESFPLTVTSAQKNPTAFYLCASSSVGLTSWARNEQFFGPGTRLTVL.

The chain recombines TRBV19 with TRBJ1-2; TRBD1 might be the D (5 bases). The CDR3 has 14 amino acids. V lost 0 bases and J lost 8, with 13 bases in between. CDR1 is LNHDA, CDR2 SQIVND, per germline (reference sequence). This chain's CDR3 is CASSIETGRQGYTF. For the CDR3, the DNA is TGTGCCAGTAGTATAGAAACGGGACGGCAAGGCTACACCTTC.

The CDR3 region is CSASLRDIQYF. In nucleotides, the CDR3 is TGCAGTGCTAGCCTCCGGGACATTCAGTACTTC. This chain connects TRBV20-1 to TRBJ2-4; D is uncertain. CDR3 length: 11 amino acids. Germline values: CDR1 DFQATT, CDR2 SNEGSKA (reference sequence). Trimming took off 3 bases at V and 8 bases at J, with 8 bases between the two ends.

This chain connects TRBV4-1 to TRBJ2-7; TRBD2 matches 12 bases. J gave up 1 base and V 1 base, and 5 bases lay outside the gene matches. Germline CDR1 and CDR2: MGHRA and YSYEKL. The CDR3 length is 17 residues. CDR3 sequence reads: CASSQGLLAGGSYEQYF. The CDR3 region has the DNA TGCGCCAGCAGCCAAGGGCTACTAGCGGGAGGTTCCTACGAGCAGTACTTC.

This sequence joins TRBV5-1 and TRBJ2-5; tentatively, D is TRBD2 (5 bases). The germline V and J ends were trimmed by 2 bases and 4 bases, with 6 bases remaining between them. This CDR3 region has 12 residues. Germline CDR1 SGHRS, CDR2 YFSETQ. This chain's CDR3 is CASSFEGETQYF. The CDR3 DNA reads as TGCGCCAGCAGCTTCGAGGGAGAGACCCAGTACTTC. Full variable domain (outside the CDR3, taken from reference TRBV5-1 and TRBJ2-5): KAGVTQTPRYLIKTRGQQVTLSCSPISGHRSVSWYQQTPGQGLQFLFEYFSETQRNKGNFPGRFSGRQFSNSRSEMNVSTLELGDSALYLCASSFEGETQYFGPGTRLLVL.

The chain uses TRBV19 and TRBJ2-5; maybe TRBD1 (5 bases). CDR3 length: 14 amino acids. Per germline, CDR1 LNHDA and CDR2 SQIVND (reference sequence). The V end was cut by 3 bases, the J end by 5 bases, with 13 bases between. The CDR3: CASSMGRLRETQYF. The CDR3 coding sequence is TGTGCCAGTAGTATGGGGCGCCTACGCGAGACCCAGTACTTC.

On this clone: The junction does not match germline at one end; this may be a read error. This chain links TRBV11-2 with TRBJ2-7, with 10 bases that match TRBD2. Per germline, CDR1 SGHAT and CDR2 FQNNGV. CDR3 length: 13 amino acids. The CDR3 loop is CASSSPAGLAMNF. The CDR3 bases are TGTGCCAGCAGCTCCCCTGCGGGACTAGCGATGAACTTC.

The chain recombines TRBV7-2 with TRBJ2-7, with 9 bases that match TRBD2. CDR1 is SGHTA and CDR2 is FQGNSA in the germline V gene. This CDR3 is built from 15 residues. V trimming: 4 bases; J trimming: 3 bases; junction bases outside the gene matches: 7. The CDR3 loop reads CASSWGLASGYEQYF. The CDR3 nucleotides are TGTGCCAGCAGCTGGGGACTAGCTTCGGGCTACGAGCAGTACTTC.

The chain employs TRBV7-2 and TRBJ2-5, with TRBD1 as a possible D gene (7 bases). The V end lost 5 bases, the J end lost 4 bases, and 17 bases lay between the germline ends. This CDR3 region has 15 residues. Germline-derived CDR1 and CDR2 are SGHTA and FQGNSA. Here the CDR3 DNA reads TGTGCCAGCAGCCGCCAGGAGGGGGCCAGAGAGACCCAGTACTTC. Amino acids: CASSRQEGARETQYF.

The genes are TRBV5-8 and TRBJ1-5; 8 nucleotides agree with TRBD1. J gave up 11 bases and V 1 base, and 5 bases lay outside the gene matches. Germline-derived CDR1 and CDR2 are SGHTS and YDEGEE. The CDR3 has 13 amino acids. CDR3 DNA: TGTGCCAGCAGCTTGCAGGGGGCGGTGGCCCAGCATTTT. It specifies CASSLQGAVAQHF. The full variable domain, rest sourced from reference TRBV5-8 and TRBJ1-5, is EAGVTQSPTHLIKTRGQQATLRCSPISGHTSVYWYQQALGLGLQFLLWYDEGEERNRGNFPPRFSGRQFPNYSSELNVNALELEDSALYLCASSLQGAVAQHFGDGTRLSIL.

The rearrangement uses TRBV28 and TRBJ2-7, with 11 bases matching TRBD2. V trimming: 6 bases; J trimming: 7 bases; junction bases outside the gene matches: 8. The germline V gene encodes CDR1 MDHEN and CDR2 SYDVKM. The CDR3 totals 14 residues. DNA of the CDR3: TGTGCCAGCAGCCGTAGCGGGGGGGTGCGGGAGCAGTACTTC. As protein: CASSRSGGVREQYF.

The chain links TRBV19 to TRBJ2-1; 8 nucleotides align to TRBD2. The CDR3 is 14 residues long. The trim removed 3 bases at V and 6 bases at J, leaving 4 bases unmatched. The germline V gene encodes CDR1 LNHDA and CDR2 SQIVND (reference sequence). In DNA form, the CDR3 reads TGTGCCAGTAGTATTTCCGGGACTAGCAATGAGCAGTTCTTC. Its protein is CASSISGTSNEQFF.

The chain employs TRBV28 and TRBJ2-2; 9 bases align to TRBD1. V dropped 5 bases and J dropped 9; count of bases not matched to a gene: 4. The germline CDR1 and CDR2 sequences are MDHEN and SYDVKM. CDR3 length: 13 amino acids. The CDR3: CASSTTGGRELFF. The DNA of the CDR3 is TGTGCCAGCAGTACCACAGGGGGCAGGGAGCTGTTTTTT.